This T cell receptor beta chain stems from a study of CD4 T cells in relation to SARS-CoV-2 and coronaviruses. Across the study: After around 10 days of antigen culture, PBMC TCR beta CDR3s were sequenced.

Only one count was recorded for this clone. Antigen: not known. Unexposed donor CD4+ T cells date from about 2011-2018, before the COVID-19 pandemic. After nine to ten days of culture, CD4+ T cells were isolated. Sequencing was performed with immunoSEQ multiplex PCR; in TCRdb, only in-frame clones are kept and a portion is missing. The sample holds approximately 20,000 clones, about 80% seen once. This receptor was identified in a human donor in good health. Sample: CD4+ T cells from PBMCs, cultured in vitro.

In nucleotides, the CDR3 is TGTGCCAGCAGCCTTGTCAATGAGCAGTTCTTC. It is translated as CASSLVNEQFF. This chain joins TRBV3-1 (or the pseudogene TRBV3-2) and TRBJ2-1, with D unclear. Germline lookup yields CDR1 LGHDT and CDR2 YNNKEL (reference sequence). Trimming stripped 4 bases from V and 6 bases from J, with 4 bases between. The CDR3 loop spans 11 amino acids.